This T cell receptor (beta chain) came from a study of Ad26.COV2.S vaccination and SARS-CoV-2 variants. Study findings and constraints: Among vaccine recipients, spike-specific TCR breadth exceeded that of placebo recipients. It is possible that the TCR breadth and depth analyses underestimated the total T cell responses.

Regarding treatment: about 20 received Ad26.COV2.S at low or high dose, single or two shots; 5 received placebo; per-sample allocation not given. All samples were drawn on day 63, counting from the first vaccine or placebo injection. At a Boston site, the person donating was an adult of 18-55 years. To note about this clone: Its antigen is unknown.

Here immunoSEQ multiplex PCR was the method, and the copy in TCRdb shows in-frame clones only, minus some. The table has approximately 360,000 clones, around four fifths seen once. V gave up 6 bases and J gave up 3 bases; unmatched junction bases: 7. Germline CDR1 is LGHNT and CDR2 is FRNRAP. CDR3 length equals 15 residues. The TCR comes from a person between 18 and 60 years old who received the Ad26.COV2.S COVID-19 vaccine or a placebo. Sequenced material: peripheral blood, taken in a trial of Ad26.COV2.S vaccine versus placebo. The chain is built from TRBV12-5 and TRBJ1-1, with TRBD1 matching 10 bases. The CDR3 loop reads CASGTGTGDHTEAFF. DNA of the CDR3: TGTGCTAGTGGAACCGGGACAGGGGACCACACTGAAGCTTTCTTT.